This TCR beta chain was found in a study of T-cell memory formation after mild COVID-19. Looking at the study overall: Largely donor-specific sequence clusters came from a couple of donors.

V was cut by 3 bases and J by 6 bases, with 8 bases left in between. Germline CDR1 and CDR2: MNHEY and SVGAGI. CDR3 size: 13 residues. cDNA libraries for TCR alpha and TCR beta, carrying sample barcodes and UMIs, came from 5'RACE with constant-segment primers. MiXCR, run by TCRdb on the 5' RACE reads, gives a single entry per CDR3 protein. The sample has some 65,000 distinct CDR3 sequences, 16% seen once. Findings and limits, study-wide: Clones shrinking from day 15 to 85 showed even CD4/CD8 mixes; later expanders tilted CD4+.

On this clonotype: Its antigen is still unknown.

The origin of this receptor is an adult woman who had mild COVID-19 (a few samples of this study predate the infection). Cell type and time point are not known. Sequencing was carried out using PBMCs or a T cell subset sorted from them (not recorded which). J is TRBJ2-2 and V is TRBV6-5, with no clear D. The CDR3 protein is CASSYPGPGELFF. CDR3 in DNA: TGTGCCAGCAGTTATCCCGGTCCCGGGGAGCTGTTTTTT.